The entry below gives a single T cell receptor beta chain sequence along with its context. This sample stems from a study of blood T cell repertoires in COVID-19. Study background: COVID-19 samples from acute and convalescent phases originated in the United States, Italy and Spain. PBMCs, B-cell-depleted T cells, or T cells provided the cDNA or gDNA that made up the material.

V dropped 2 bases and J dropped 1 base, with 12 bases sitting between them. The germline CDR1 and CDR2 sequences are MNHEY and SMNVEV (reference sequence). This CDR3 contains 16 residues. Original data processing: Reference gene primer amplification yielded estimated nucleated cell counts. Some clones are missing from TCRdb's copy, which holds only in-frame ones; the method was immunoSEQ multiplex PCR. The V and J calls and clone size are taken from that table; D and trimming were inferred from the DNA. The profile shows around 130,000 clones, almost 85% of them singletons. The chain recombines TRBV27 with TRBJ1-5; maybe TRBD1 (6 bases). The receptor comes from a human donor in a cohort sampled during active COVID-19. Sequencing was performed on peripheral blood. The CDR3 DNA reads TGTGCCAGCAGTTTAGCGGGGGGCGCGAGCAATCAGCCCCAGCATTTT. It translates to CASSLAGGASNQPQHF.